The 31 T cell receptor beta chains below were found in one sample sequenced in a study of vaccination and CD4 T cells after COVID-19. Treatment of the sample: roughly ten-day PBMC culture with coronavirus spike peptide pools or control peptides (ViraFEST assay). No antigen has been identified for these receptors. Once obtained from cultured CD4+ T cells, the DNA was sequenced using the Oncomine TCR Beta short-read assay. TCRdb re-called the PCR reads with MiXCR, one entry per CDR3 protein. Among about 6,300 distinct CDR3 sequences, around two thirds were seen once, and the ten largest hold roughly half. The sequenced sample consisted of CD4+ T cells from blood, cultured in vitro. The receptors were sampled from a human donor who had recovered from COVID-19.

V gene TRBV6-1 combines with J gene TRBJ2-1; D could derive from TRBD1 or TRBD2 (5 bases each). CDR3 length: 15 residues. V shed 7 bases and J shed 3 bases, with 16 bases lying between them. The V gene's germline CDR1 is MNHNS and CDR2 SASEGT. In nucleotides, the CDR3 is TGTGCCAGCATTGAGGGGACGTATCTCTACAATGAGCAGTTCTTC. Translation: CASIEGTYLYNEQFF.

This clonotype was seen only once. J is TRBJ1-1 and V is TRBV7-9; 7 nucleotides line up with TRBD1. In germline, CDR1 is SEHNR, CDR2 FQNEAQ (reference sequence). The CDR3 is 16 amino acids. With 3 bases clipped from V and 6 bases from J, the junction kept 13 bases outside the gene matches. CDR3 protein: CASSFRQGVVFAEAFF. In nucleotides, the CDR3 is TGTGCCAGCAGCTTCAGACAGGGAGTGGTATTCGCTGAAGCTTTCTTT.

The chain is built from TRBV24-1 and TRBJ2-1; 7 bases map to TRBD1. The CDR3 covers 15 residues. The germline V gene has CDR1 KGHDR and CDR2 SFDVKD. V lost 2 bases, J lost 8 bases, and 8 bases stayed unmatched. In nucleotides, the CDR3 is TGTGCCACCAGTGATTCCGGGACAGAACCCCATGAGCAGTTCTTC. Translated: CATSDSGTEPHEQFF.

The chain couples TRBV6-2 or TRBV6-3 to TRBJ1-6, with D tentatively TRBD1 (5 bases). Germline lookup yields CDR1 MNHEY and CDR2 SVGEGT. V was cut by 2 bases and J by 8 bases, with 13 bases left in between. The CDR3 is 15 amino acids. The CDR3 DNA follows: TGTGCCAGCAGTTACGACGGGGGTCTCGATTCACCCCTCCACTTT. It encodes CASSYDGGLDSPLHF.

The chain links TRBV12-3 or TRBV12-4 to TRBJ1-2; D perhaps matches TRBD1 (6 bases). This CDR3 comprises 13 residues. Trimming removed 6 bases at V and 5 bases at J, with 13 bases between. The CDR3 nucleotides are TGTGCCAGCAGCCATACCCAGGGGTATGGCTACACCTTC. This encodes CASSHTQGYGYTF.

The table lists this clonotype with a count of one. The genes are TRBV6-1 and TRBJ2-7; TRBD2 agrees at 9 bases. Germline assignment: CDR1 MNHNS and CDR2 SASEGT. The V and J ends lost 11 bases and 4 bases, in that order; junction bases with no gene match: 9. The CDR3 runs to 13 residues. CDR3: CAAAGLAGYEQYF. As DNA, the CDR3 is TGTGCCGCCGCGGGGCTAGCGGGGTACGAGCAGTACTTC.

This clonotype is deemed large. The V gene is TRBV6-2 or TRBV6-3, the J gene TRBJ2-1; D unresolved. The CDR3 length is 17 residues. Germline V gene sequence: CDR1 MNHEY, CDR2 SVGEGT. V was shortened by 2 bases and J by 3 bases, with 17 bases between the two germline ends. The CDR3 DNA sequence: TGTGCCAGCAGTTACGGCCAGGATCAGGTATACTACAATGAGCAGTTCTTC. This translates into CASSYGQDQVYYNEQFF.

The chain recombines TRBV7-2 with TRBJ2-5; D uncertain. The CDR3 has 13 residues. V gave up 5 bases and J gave up 5 bases, with 12 bases separating them. Germline assignment: CDR1 SGHTA and CDR2 FQGNSA. Written as DNA, the CDR3 is TGTGCCAGCAGCCAAAGGGTGTCGGAGACCCAGTACTTC. Amino acids: CASSQRVSETQYF.

The chain is built from TRBV20-1 and TRBJ1-2, with D possibly TRBD1 on 6 matching bases. The CDR3 has 16 residues. Deletions cut 1 base from V and 8 bases from J, with 23 bases between. Germline V lookup: CDR1 DFQATT, CDR2 SNEGSKA (reference sequence). The CDR3 DNA is TGCAGTGCTAGAGTCCCCTTTGGCAGGGGCCGGTTCGGCTACACCTTC. It is translated as CSARVPFGRGRFGYTF.

The CDR3 loop reads CSALNDRNTEAFF. CDR3 in DNA: TGCAGTGCCCTTAACGACAGGAACACTGAAGCTTTCTTT. The V and J genes are TRBV20-1 and TRBJ1-1; perhaps TRBD1 as D (5 bases). Trimming pared 6 bases from V and 1 base from J, leaving 12 bases between. Germline values: CDR1 DFQATT, CDR2 SNEGSKA (reference sequence). This CDR3 comprises 13 residues.

The chain uses TRBV19 and TRBJ2-2, with 9 bases matching TRBD1. The CDR3 spans 15 residues. The germline CDR1 and CDR2 sequences are LNHDA and SQIVND (reference sequence). Germline trimming cut 5 bases from V and 4 bases from J; bases unmatched to any gene: 5. CDR3 in DNA: TGTGCCAGTAGTCACCGGGACAGGGCCACCGGGGAGCTGTTTTTT. Translating gives CASSHRDRATGELFF.

The rearrangement links TRBV20-1 to TRBJ2-7; the D gene is possibly TRBD2 (5 bases). The CDR3 has 14 amino acids. Trimming removed 6 bases from V and 2 bases from J, with 17 bases in between. CDR1 is DFQATT, CDR2 SNEGSKA, per germline (reference sequence). Here the CDR3 reads CSARLKQPPYEQYF. In nucleotides, the CDR3 is TGCAGTGCGCGACTAAAGCAACCCCCCTACGAGCAGTACTTC.

In regard to this clonotype: The junction does not match germline at one end; this may be a read error. The chain joins TRBV6-1 to TRBJ2-7; the match to TRBD1 covers 9 bases. Germline assignment: CDR1 MNHNS and CDR2 SASEGT. The CDR3 totals 14 residues. This chain's CDR3 is CASSPSGTGYERYF. CDR3 coding DNA: TGTGCCAGCAGTCCCTCCGGGACAGGGTACGAGCGGTACTTC.

V is TRBV7-2 and J is TRBJ2-5; D is uncertain. V was trimmed by 2 bases and J by 2 bases, leaving 0 bases between them. The CDR3 extends over 11 amino acids. Germline CDR1 SGHTA, CDR2 FQGNSA. CDR3 in DNA: TGTGCCAGCAGCTTACAAGAGACCCAGTACTTC. This translates into CASSLQETQYF. Looking up the rest from reference TRBV7-2 and TRBJ2-5 gives the full variable domain: GAGVSQSPSNKVTEKGKDVELRCDPISGHTALYWYRQSLGQGLEFLIYFQGNSAPDKSGLPSDRFSAERTGGSVSTLTIQRTQQEDSAVYLCASSLQETQYFGPGTRLLVL.

This sequence joins TRBV7-2 and TRBJ2-5; 8 bases agree with TRBD2. Germline assignment: CDR1 SGHTA and CDR2 FQGNSA. The V segment lost 6 bases and the J segment 2 bases; nucleotides outside the gene matches: 8. The CDR3 is made up of 15 amino acids. Written as DNA, the CDR3 is TGTGCCAGCAGTCGCGGCGGGGGGAGGCAAGAGACCCAGTACTTC. It specifies CASSRGGGRQETQYF. The whole variable domain, remainder taken from reference TRBV7-2 and TRBJ2-5, is GAGVSQSPSNKVTEKGKDVELRCDPISGHTALYWYRQSLGQGLEFLIYFQGNSAPDKSGLPSDRFSAERTGGSVSTLTIQRTQQEDSAVYLCASSRGGGRQETQYFGPGTRLLVL.

This clonotype has only one observation. J is TRBJ1-5 and V is TRBV20-1; D uncertain. Germline-derived CDR1 and CDR2 are DFQATT and SNEGSKA (reference sequence). Trimming cost V 0 bases and J 1 base, with 13 bases left between them. This CDR3 spans 16 amino acids. The CDR3 DNA follows: TGCAGTGCTAGAGATCGGTGGGCACTAAGCAATCAGCCCCAGCATTTT. As protein: CSARDRWALSNQPQHF.

The chain carries TRBV19 and TRBJ2-5, with D unclear. The germline V and J ends were trimmed by 5 bases and 2 bases, with 9 bases remaining between them. The germline gives CDR1 LNHDA, CDR2 SQIVND (reference sequence). This CDR3 is 13 amino acids long. Here the CDR3 DNA reads TGTGCCAGTAGTCAGGCCAGACAAGAGACCCAGTACTTC. It is translated as CASSQARQETQYF.

This chain joins TRBV11-3 and TRBJ2-5; the D gene could be TRBD1 or TRBD2 (5 bases each). V lost 2 bases, J lost 4 bases, and 11 bases lay in between. The germline gives CDR1 SGHNT, CDR2 YENEEA. This CDR3 contains 14 residues. The CDR3 DNA follows: TGTGCCAGCAGCTTATTTACAGGAGGAGAGACCCAGTACTTC. Translation: CASSLFTGGETQYF.

The chain is built from TRBV20-1 and TRBJ1-2; D is unclear. Trimming stripped 0 bases from V and 4 bases from J, with 6 bases between. This CDR3 has 12 amino acids. Germline-derived CDR1 and CDR2 are DFQATT and SNEGSKA (reference sequence). The CDR3 bases are TGCAGTGCTAGAGACGGATTCTATGGCTACACCTTC. It translates to CSARDGFYGYTF.

The sample holds a few counts of this clonotype. CDR3 protein: CSARDNRQGSYNEQFF. In DNA form, the CDR3 reads TGCAGTGCTAGAGATAACCGGCAGGGATCCTACAATGAGCAGTTCTTC. The chain uses TRBV20-1 and TRBJ2-1; a possible D gene is TRBD1 (5 bases). Per the germline V gene, CDR1 is DFQATT and CDR2 is SNEGSKA (reference sequence). CDR3 length equals 16 residues. With 0 bases removed from V and 1 base from J, the gap between germline ends came to 13 bases.

Only a few counts were recorded for this clonotype. The rearrangement links TRBV11-1 to TRBJ2-3; no reliable D call. V was shortened by 1 base and J by 9 bases, with 8 bases between the two germline ends. CDR1 is SGHAT, CDR2 FQDESV, per germline (reference sequence). The CDR3 is made up of 12 amino acids. The CDR3 DNA follows: TGTGCCAGCAGCTTAGACAGATTGACGCAGTATTTT. This encodes CASSLDRLTQYF.

By its share, this clonotype is large. The chain is built from TRBV20-1 and TRBJ1-3; 9 bases line up with TRBD1. Germline V gives CDR1 DFQATT, CDR2 SNEGSKA (reference sequence). V dropped 6 bases and J dropped 0; count of bases not matched to a gene: 6. The CDR3 is 15 amino acids. CDR3 protein: CSAVPDRGSGNTIYF. Written as DNA, the CDR3 is TGCAGTGCCGTCCCGGACAGGGGCTCTGGAAACACCATATATTTT.

This clonotype was detected a few times. The chain links TRBV20-1 to TRBJ1-1; 7 bases fit TRBD1. The CDR3 is made up of 13 amino acids. Unmatched junction bases numbered 7, after V lost 5 bases and J lost 4 bases. Germline V gene sequence: CDR1 DFQATT, CDR2 SNEGSKA (reference sequence). The DNA of the CDR3 is TGCAGTGCTCAACAGGGGTTGGGCACTGAAGCTTTCTTT. The encoded protein is CSAQQGLGTEAFF.

This clonotype was seen more than once but under ten times. CDR3 amino acids: CAISEGRGRDGYTF. CDR3 coding DNA: TGTGCCATCAGTGAGGGCAGGGGAAGGGATGGCTACACCTTC. This chain links TRBV10-3 with TRBJ1-2; perhaps TRBD1 as D (6 bases). Germline CDR1 is ENHRY and CDR2 is SYGVKD. The ends were cut back, 2 bases at V and 6 bases at J, with 13 bases in the middle. This CDR3 has 14 residues.

V is TRBV7-2 and J is TRBJ1-2; D uncertain. CDR1 SGHTA and CDR2 FQGNSA come from the germline V gene. The V gene lost 4 bases and the J gene lost 3 bases, with 12 bases spanning the gap. The CDR3 length is 14 residues. The CDR3 loop is CASSSFLEDYGYTF. As DNA, the CDR3 is TGTGCCAGCAGCTCTTTTCTCGAGGACTATGGCTACACCTTC.

The CDR3 DNA reads as TGTGCCAGCAGCCAAGTAGGAAGGGGGCAAGAGACCCAGTACTTC. Encoded protein: CASSQVGRGQETQYF. V gene TRBV14 combines with J gene TRBJ2-5, with D maybe TRBD1 (6 bases). Germline CDR1 is SGHDN and CDR2 is FVKESK. CDR3 length: 15 residues. Trimming took off 1 base at V and 2 bases at J, with 11 bases between the two ends.

This clonotype showed up just a few times. The CDR3 region is CASSEYGGGGYTF. The CDR3 nucleotides read TGTGCCAGCAGTGAATACGGGGGCGGGGGCTACACCTTC. V is TRBV6-1 and J is TRBJ1-2; possibly TRBD1 for D (6 bases). CDR3 length: 13 residues. Germline lookup yields CDR1 MNHNS and CDR2 SASEGT. V dropped 2 bases and J dropped 8 bases, with 12 bases sitting between them.

J is TRBJ2-5 and V is TRBV20-1; D is unclear. The germline V gene has CDR1 DFQATT and CDR2 SNEGSKA (reference sequence). Trimming cost V 6 bases and J 2 bases, with 16 bases left between them. The CDR3 has 14 residues. The CDR3 region is CSAERGGRQETQYF. CDR3 DNA: TGCAGTGCCGAGCGCGGTGGTAGGCAAGAGACCCAGTACTTC.

This clonotype was counted only a few times. The rearrangement joins TRBV10-3 to TRBJ1-6; 7 bases line up with TRBD1. The CDR3 has 13 amino acids. The germline V gene has CDR1 ENHRY and CDR2 SYGVKD. Unmatched junction bases numbered 5, after V lost 8 bases and J lost 7 bases. The CDR3 region is CAIRGGGNSPLHF. The CDR3 DNA follows: TGTGCCATCCGAGGGGGCGGAAATTCACCCCTCCACTTT.

This clonotype was recorded a few times. This chain connects TRBV28 to TRBJ1-2; TRBD1 might be the D (6 bases). Between the trimmed V and J ends, which lost 6 bases and 7 bases, there was a span of 15 bases. Germline V lookup: CDR1 MDHEN, CDR2 SYDVKM. This CDR3 is 13 amino acids long. The CDR3 spells CASRADSRGGYTF. The CDR3 bases are TGTGCCAGCAGGGCGGACAGCCGGGGTGGCTACACCTTC.

The rearrangement uses TRBV7-2 and TRBJ2-7; D is unclear. The germline V gene has CDR1 SGHTA and CDR2 FQGNSA. V was cut by 5 bases and J by 4 bases, with 12 bases left in between. The CDR3 contains 13 residues. CDR3 nucleotide sequence: TGTGCCAGCAGCACAAATTACTTGTACGAGCAGTACTTC. Its protein is CASSTNYLYEQYF.